The 32 T cell receptor beta chains in this list originate from one sample, sequenced in a study of identical twins. TCRdb re-analysed the 5' RACE reads in MiXCR, keeping a single row per CDR3 protein. The sample lists 1.5 million to 2 million distinct CDR3 sequences, more than 30% occurring once. The sequencing sample was made of cord blood. The receptors come from a newborn girl in good health.

The chain couples TRBV6-1 to TRBJ2-7; 7 bases align to TRBD2. CDR1 and CDR2 (germline): MNHNS, SASEGT. The CDR3 extends over 12 amino acids. With 8 bases clipped from V and 4 bases from J, the junction kept 5 bases outside the gene matches. The CDR3 DNA reads TGTGCCAGCGATCCCGGGAGGTACGAGCAGTACTTC. Translation gives CASDPGRYEQYF.

J is TRBJ2-3 and V is TRBV6-1; D is uncertain. CDR1 is MNHNS and CDR2 is SASEGT in the germline V gene. The germline V and J ends were trimmed by 8 bases and 2 bases, with 14 bases remaining between them. This CDR3 contains 14 residues. The CDR3 sequence: CASAGLTITDTQYF. CDR3 coding DNA: TGTGCCAGCGCCGGTCTAACTATCACAGATACGCAGTATTTT.

This clonotype was seen only a few times. The rearrangement joins TRBV29-1 to TRBJ2-5; 11 nucleotides agree with TRBD2. The length of the CDR3 is 12 residues. Trimming removed 7 bases from V and 7 bases from J; junction bases left unmatched: 5. Germline V gives CDR1 SQVTM, CDR2 ANQGSEA. CDR3 region: CSADLAGGTQYF. CDR3 coding DNA: TGCAGCGCTGATCTAGCGGGGGGGACCCAGTACTTC.

The chain joins TRBV4-1 to TRBJ2-3, with 8 bases aligning to TRBD2. Germline CDR1 MGHRA, CDR2 YSYEKL. V lost 4 bases to trimming and J lost 0 bases; unmatched junction nucleotides: 6. This CDR3 has 16 amino acids. CDR3 nucleotide sequence: TGCGCCAGCAGCCCCACCACTAGCGGTAGCACAGATACGCAGTATTTT. Encoded protein: CASSPTTSGSTDTQYF.

For this clonotype: The junction departs from the called germline gene at one end, perhaps through a read error. The J gene is TRBJ2-3, the V gene TRBV19; no definite D call. Germline CDR1 and CDR2: LNHDA and SQIVND (reference sequence). This CDR3 comprises 14 residues. In DNA form, the CDR3 reads TGTACCAGTAGTATAGACGGAAGCACAGATACGCAGTATTTT. It specifies CTSSIDGSTDTQYF.

V is TRBV9 and J is TRBJ2-1; the D is unclear. Germline assignment: CDR1 SGDLS and CDR2 YYNGEE. The CDR3 contains 13 residues. Trimming shortened V by 0 bases and J by 6 bases, and 7 bases separated the two germline ends. The CDR3 sequence: CASSVELANEQFF. The CDR3, as DNA: TGTGCCAGCAGCGTAGAGTTGGCCAATGAGCAGTTCTTC.

The chain carries TRBV7-2 and TRBJ2-1, with D possibly matching TRBD1 (5 bases). Germline V CDR1 and CDR2: SGHTA, FQGNSA. This CDR3 spans 15 amino acids. V lost 1 base and J lost 10, with 17 bases in between. The CDR3 loop is CASSLEAGLPKEQFF. As DNA, the CDR3 is TGTGCCAGCAGCTTAGAGGCAGGGCTACCCAAAGAGCAGTTCTTC.

A few counts support this clonotype. V gene TRBV6-1 combines with J gene TRBJ1-5; no firm D call. Germline-derived CDR1 and CDR2 are MNHNS and SASEGT. The V and J ends lost 8 bases and 2 bases respectively, with 13 bases between them. The CDR3 is 14 residues long. CDR3 sequence: CASCKSGGNQPQHF. The CDR3 nucleotides are TGTGCCAGCTGTAAATCGGGAGGCAATCAGCCCCAGCATTTT.

The CDR3 loop is CSASYTRAAYGYTF. Written as DNA, the CDR3 is TGCAGTGCTAGCTACACGAGGGCCGCTTATGGCTACACCTTC. The rearrangement joins TRBV20-1 to TRBJ1-2; D is uncertain. This CDR3 region has 14 residues. Germline V lookup: CDR1 DFQATT, CDR2 SNEGSKA (reference sequence). Trimming took 3 bases from V and 5 from J, leaving 16 bases between them.

This clonotype has at least ten counts. The genes are TRBV6-2 or TRBV6-3 and TRBJ1-2; 10 bases map to TRBD1. Germline V CDR1 and CDR2: MNHEY, SVGEGT. The V and J ends lost 0 bases and 8 bases, in that order; junction bases with no gene match: 0. The CDR3 is 13 amino acids. The CDR3 is CASSYSTGGGYTF. DNA of the CDR3: TGTGCCAGCAGTTACTCGACAGGGGGCGGCTACACCTTC.

The genes are TRBV27 and TRBJ1-1; D uncertain. This CDR3 is built from 10 residues. The germline gives CDR1 MNHEY, CDR2 SMNVEV (reference sequence). The V end lost 0 bases, the J end lost 7 bases, and 0 bases lay between the germline ends. CDR3 amino acids: CASSLSEAFF. The CDR3 DNA reads TGTGCCAGCAGTTTATCTGAAGCTTTCTTT.

The table lists this clonotype with a few counts. The chain joins TRBV29-1 to TRBJ2-7; 8 bases align to TRBD2. J was trimmed by 7 bases and V by 4 bases; bases with no gene match: 15. The CDR3 totals 15 residues. Germline CDR1 is SQVTM and CDR2 is ANQGSEA. The CDR3 DNA follows: TGCAGCGTTGCAACGGGACTAGTGGTCTACAATGAGCAGTACTTC. Protein sequence: CSVATGLVVYNEQYF.

This clonotype showed up many times. The CDR3 spells CSATSGSRPDTQYF. For the CDR3, the DNA is TGCAGTGCCACTAGCGGGTCCCGACCAGATACGCAGTATTTT. The chain has TRBV20-1 and TRBJ2-3, with 9 bases lining up with TRBD2. The CDR3 runs to 14 residues. The junction had 8 bases not matched to a gene; V was cut back by 6 bases and J by 4 bases. From germline, CDR1 is DFQATT and CDR2 SNEGSKA (reference sequence).

This clonotype was seen a handful of times. J is TRBJ2-5 and V is TRBV5-4, with D unresolved. Germline V CDR1 and CDR2: SGHNT, YYREEE (reference sequence). This CDR3 spans 14 amino acids. V was pared by 0 bases and J by 4 bases, with 10 bases between. The CDR3: CASSLEISRETQYF. CDR3 DNA sequence: TGTGCCAGCAGCTTGGAGATTAGTCGAGAGACCCAGTACTTC.

This clonotype appeared a few times. The chain uses TRBV10-3 and TRBJ2-7, with D tentatively TRBD2 (5 bases). The J call is doubtful: the DNA matches TRBJ2-5 better. The CDR3 consists of 16 residues. Germline assignment: CDR1 ENHRY and CDR2 SYGVKD. CDR3 residues: CAISDGLGSTGETQYF. For the CDR3, the DNA is TGTGCCATCAGTGATGGTCTCGGCTCTACGGGGGAGACCCAGTACTTC.

This clonotype was detected only once. The rearrangement links TRBV20-1 to TRBJ2-7; TRBD2 matches at 14 bases. Germline trimming cut 0 bases from V and 0 bases from J; bases unmatched to any gene: 16. This CDR3 is 21 amino acids long. Germline V gene lookup returns CDR1 DFQATT and CDR2 SNEGSKA (reference sequence). The CDR3 DNA follows: TGCAGTGCTAGAGATCCAGTGTCCCTGACCGGGACTAGCGGGAGCTCCTACGAGCAGTACTTC. Translated, it gives CSARDPVSLTGTSGSSYEQYF.

This clonotype was recorded only once. A junction boundary mismatches the germline segment, possibly from a read error. CDR3 amino acids: CAGSLLTSGRPAASTDTQYF. The CDR3 DNA is TGTGCCGGCAGTTTATTAACTAGCGGGAGACCCGCGGCTAGCACAGATACGCAGTATTTT. The J gene is TRBJ2-3, the V gene TRBV27, with TRBD2 identical over 11 bases. The CDR3 length is 20 residues. Germline lookup yields CDR1 MNHEY and CDR2 SMNVEV (reference sequence).

The V and J genes are TRBV9 and TRBJ2-1, with a possible D match to TRBD2 (6 bases). Germline values: CDR1 SGDLS, CDR2 YYNGEE. There are 15 residues in the CDR3. The ends were cut back, 6 bases at V and 0 bases at J, with 13 bases in the middle. The chain's CDR3 is CASKEDGSSYNEQFF. The CDR3 DNA follows: TGTGCCAGCAAAGAGGACGGGAGCTCCTACAATGAGCAGTTCTTC.

This chain connects TRBV20-1 to TRBJ2-4, with 8 nucleotides matching TRBD2. The better agreement between TRBJ2-7 and the DNA end casts doubt on the J call. Germline V gene data show CDR1 as DFQATT and CDR2 as SNEGSKA (reference sequence). The CDR3 sequence is 15 residues long. Written as DNA, the CDR3 is TGCAGTGCTAGGGATAGCGGGAAGATGACCTACGAGCAGTACTTC. This translates into CSARDSGKMTYEQYF.

The CDR3 coding sequence is TGCGCCAGCAGCCAAGACCTAGGAGGGGGGGCGATCTCCTACAATGAGCAGTTCTTC. Translating gives CASSQDLGGGAISYNEQFF. J is TRBJ2-1 and V is TRBV4-1; D is perhaps TRBD2 (7 bases). V lost 0 bases and J 0 bases, leaving 18 bases between the germline ends. Germline CDR1 and CDR2: MGHRA and YSYEKL. This CDR3 is built from 19 residues.

There are a few counts of this clonotype. This rearrangement joins TRBV7-2 to TRBJ1-5; D remains unclear. CDR3 length: 16 amino acids. The germline V and J ends were trimmed by 1 base and 2 bases, with 12 bases remaining between them. Germline V gives CDR1 SGHTA, CDR2 FQGNSA. This chain's CDR3 is CASSLGAFGGNQPQHF. CDR3 DNA sequence: TGTGCCAGCAGCTTAGGAGCCTTTGGTGGCAATCAGCCCCAGCATTTT.

The rearrangement joins TRBV11-1 to TRBJ2-6; D is perhaps TRBD1 (6 bases). Deletions cut 3 bases from V and 0 bases from J, with 15 bases between. The germline CDR1 and CDR2 sequences are SGHAT and FQDESV (reference sequence). The CDR3 has 18 amino acids. CDR3 DNA: TGTGCCAGCAGCTTCGTAGGACAGCCCTACTCTGGGGCCAACGTCCTGACTTTC. Residues: CASSFVGQPYSGANVLTF.

In regard to this clonotype: A read error may account for a junction end that differs from germline. The rearrangement uses TRBV4-1 and TRBJ2-3; 15 bases are shared with TRBD2. Germline assignment: CDR1 MGHRA and CDR2 YSYEKL. The CDR3 spans 19 residues. The CDR3 DNA follows: TGCGCCAGCAGCCGGAGGACTAGCGGGGGGGACACTAGCACGGATACGCAGTATTTT. This encodes CASSRRTSGGDTSTDTQYF.

This clonotype was recorded a few times. The gene calls are TRBV27 and TRBJ2-7; TRBD2 agrees at 10 bases. The CDR3 runs 17 residues. The V and J ends lost 2 bases and 7 bases, in that order; junction bases with no gene match: 14. Looked up from germline, CDR1 is MNHEY and CDR2 is SMNVEV (reference sequence). This CDR3 is CASSLRGLAGAYNEQYF. CDR3 nucleotide sequence: TGTGCCAGCAGTTTAAGGGGTCTAGCGGGAGCCTACAATGAGCAGTACTTC.

This clonotype was seen more than once but under ten times. DNA for the CDR3: TGCAGTGCTAGAGAGGGTACGGGAGGAGCCGCCTACGAGCAGTACTTC. Residues: CSAREGTGGAAYEQYF. The rearrangement joins TRBV20-1 to TRBJ2-7; 7 bases fit TRBD2. CDR3 length equals 16 residues. V dropped 0 bases and J dropped 2; count of bases not matched to a gene: 10. Germline lookup yields CDR1 DFQATT and CDR2 SNEGSKA (reference sequence).

This chain joins TRBV20-1 and TRBJ2-5, with D possibly being TRBD2 (6 bases). Germline V gene data show CDR1 as DFQATT and CDR2 as SNEGSKA (reference sequence). V lost 3 bases to trimming and J lost 4 bases, with 18 bases between them. The length of the CDR3 is 15 residues. The CDR3 region has the DNA TGCAGTGCTAGCTTCCCGGGACTGGTCACAGAGACCCAGTACTTC. Amino acid sequence: CSASFPGLVTETQYF.

This clonotype turned up a few times. V gene TRBV5-1 combines with J gene TRBJ2-1; no reliable D call. The CDR3 sequence is 15 residues long. Trimming took 0 bases from V and 4 from J, leaving 11 bases between them. Germline CDR1 SGHRS, CDR2 YFSETQ. CDR3 nucleotides: TGCGCCAGCAGCTTGGCCACAACCGGGTACAATGAGCAGTTCTTC. As protein: CASSLATTGYNEQFF.

To note about this clonotype: Being one base from a much bigger clone, this may be a read error. The chain carries TRBV20-1 and TRBJ2-7; tentative D call: TRBD2 (6 bases). CDR1 is DFQATT, CDR2 SNEGSKA, per germline (reference sequence). The CDR3 sequence is 15 residues long. V lost 8 bases and J 4 bases, leaving 24 bases between the germline ends. The CDR3 here is CSLQPSTSTLYEQYV. The CDR3 nucleotides read TGCAGTCTACAGCCCTCGACTAGTACCCTATACGAGCAGTACGTC.

The chain has TRBV30 and TRBJ1-2, with D tentatively TRBD1 (5 bases). Germline lookup yields CDR1 GTSNPN and CDR2 SVGIG (reference sequence). Trimming removed 0 bases from V and 8 bases from J, with 22 bases in between. The CDR3 runs to 16 residues. CDR3 loop: CAWSVGSGSSAFGYTF. The CDR3, as DNA: TGTGCCTGGAGTGTAGGGTCAGGGAGCTCCGCTTTCGGCTACACCTTC. Full variable domain (missing parts from reference TRBV30 and TRBJ1-2): SQTIHQWPATLVQPVGSPLSLECTVEGTSNPNLYWYRQAAGRGLQLLFYSVGIGQISSEVPQNLSASRPQDRQFILSSKKLLLSDSGFYLCAWSVGSGSSAFGYTFGSGTRLTVV.

This clonotype turned up a few times. The chain couples TRBV9 to TRBJ1-1; D not resolved. This CDR3 contains 14 residues. The germline V gene has CDR1 SGDLS and CDR2 YYNGEE. Trimming cost V 0 bases and J 2 bases, with 8 bases left between them. CDR3 bases: TGTGCCAGCAGCGTAGGGACGGTAAACACTGAAGCTTTCTTT. The encoded protein is CASSVGTVNTEAFF.

The genes are TRBV20-1 and TRBJ2-5; 8 bases match TRBD2. J lost 5 bases, V lost 5 bases, and 10 bases had no gene match. The germline V gene has CDR1 DFQATT and CDR2 SNEGSKA (reference sequence). The CDR3 length is 14 residues. CDR3 DNA sequence: TGCAGTGCTTTCCCACCGGCTAGCGGGGAGACCCAGTACTTC. Protein sequence: CSAFPPASGETQYF.

This rearrangement joins TRBV28 to TRBJ2-1, with D possibly matching TRBD1 (8 bases). CDR1 and CDR2 (germline): MDHEN, SYDVKM. Trimming took off 5 bases at V and 13 bases at J, with 24 bases between the two ends. This CDR3 spans 15 amino acids. The CDR3 DNA follows: TGTGCCAGCAGTACAGGGGGGGTACGAGAAGAGACCCAGTTCTTC. This translates into CASSTGGVREETQFF.